This section outlines one T cell receptor (beta chain) sequence together with its context. A read error may explain this, as a much larger clone is one base away. This sample is part of a study of T-cell reconstitution after alpha-beta-depleted transplantation in children. The CDR3 runs 17 residues. The V segment lost 3 bases and the J segment 7 bases; nucleotides outside the gene matches: 14. The V gene's germline CDR1 is DFQATT and CDR2 SNEGSKA (reference sequence). During its preparation, the TCRbeta library received unique molecular identifiers. In TCRdb, the PCR reads were re-called with MiXCR into one record per CDR3 protein. Of fewer than 120,000 distinct CDR3 sequences in the sample, about 9.3% were seen once.

The source is a human donor who donated a stem cell graft to a child with acute lymphoblastic leukemia. The rearrangement joins TRBV20-1 to TRBJ1-6; 8 nucleotides agree with TRBD1. The source was PBMCs from the stem cell graft donor, collected from the stem cell graft. The CDR3, as DNA: TGCAGTGCTAGTGACCTACGGCAGGGGGCGAGGAATTCACCCCTCCACTTT. It specifies CSASDLRQGARNSPLHF.